The rows below give T cell receptor beta chains drawn from one sample of a study. TCRdb re-called the RT-PCR reads with MiXCR, one entry per CDR3 protein. The sample lists more than 550,000 distinct CDR3 sequences, 13% to 15% occurring once. The specimen was memory CD4+ T cells from blood. The origin of the receptors is a female donor in good health, serving as a healthy control. The CDR3 runs from the conserved cysteine through the conserved F or W.

j_call	v_call	cdr3_aa
TRBJ2-5	TRBV6-5	CASSYSRQRQETQYF
TRBJ2-7	TRBV29-1	CSVVVASLGEQYF
TRBJ2-3	TRBV10-3	CAIRPSGSGTDTQYF
TRBJ2-7	TRBV27	CASSLSGRTAYEQYF
TRBJ1-3	TRBV10-3	CAISESLGTGENTIYF
TRBJ1-2	TRBV9	CASSVVQNYGYTF
TRBJ2-3	TRBV7-3	CASSPQVLAGMDTQYF
TRBJ2-3	TRBV7-2	CASSLSTNTDTQYF
TRBJ1-2	TRBV10-2	CASSEPGGGEGYGYTF
TRBJ2-2	TRBV29-1	CSGFGGNGELFF
TRBJ2-1	TRBV5-1	CASSLTSLSLNEQFF
TRBJ1-2	TRBV7-2	CASSPQTVFSGYTF
TRBJ2-5	TRBV7-2	CASSRSGSQETQYF
TRBJ2-7	TRBV9	CASSTDDRARTYEQYF
TRBJ2-1	TRBV20-1	CSAGAGALFEQFF
TRBJ2-1	TRBV20-1	CSARDTRRASSYNEQFF
TRBJ1-5	TRBV7-2	CASSSWGGVEPQHF
TRBJ2-1	TRBV24-1	CATSALGSGAQGNEQFF
TRBJ2-1	TRBV12-3/TRBV12-4	CASSPFGEGDEQFF
TRBJ2-7	TRBV7-2	CASSLGTPPYEQYF
TRBJ1-5	TRBV2	CASTARQGVFQPQHF
TRBJ2-7	TRBV7-9	CASSLLAGEGEQYF
TRBJ1-2	TRBV20-1	CSASPPSLANYGYTF
TRBJ1-5	TRBV27	CASSSRLRAPQHF
TRBJ2-5	TRBV12-3/TRBV12-4	CASSLGRGRQETQYF
TRBJ1-1	TRBV6-6	CASSRQGQTEAFF
TRBJ1-4	TRBV5-5	CASSLAPPSSQSNEKLFF
TRBJ2-6	TRBV7-3	CASSPYHSGANVLTF
TRBJ1-5	TRBV4-1	CASSQRAGANQPQHF
TRBJ1-2	TRBV9	CASSARQGQGGYTF
TRBJ2-2	TRBV6-5	CASSLLAWNTGELFF
TRBJ1-1	TRBV12-3/TRBV12-4	CASSSVQGNTEAFF
TRBJ2-7	TRBV29-1	CSVDSSGGGYEQYF
TRBJ2-5	TRBV7-3	CASSSGLGGNGETQYF
TRBJ2-2	TRBV7-6	CASSEGTANTGELFF
TRBJ1-2	TRBV29-1	CSVSPQGDGYTF
TRBJ2-4	TRBV5-1	CASSSGQPGAKNIQYF
TRBJ2-2	TRBV10-3	CAISEGQAHTGELFF
TRBJ1-1	TRBV12-3/TRBV12-4	CATLTGGWYTEAFF
TRBJ2-5	TRBV11-2	CASSLMASAETQYF
TRBJ2-5	TRBV15	CATSRDFKGGEETQYF
TRBJ1-2	TRBV6-5	CASRGQERNYGYTF
TRBJ2-3	TRBV6-5	CASSYSIVSDYTQYF
TRBJ2-1	TRBV20-1	CSARTSGTNNEQFF
TRBJ2-5	TRBV28	CASSIPGGDQETQYF
TRBJ2-2	TRBV10-1	CASSGTGDTGELFF
TRBJ1-4	TRBV6-4	CASSDSTNEKLFF
TRBJ2-7	TRBV4-1	CASSQAGGSTYEQYF
TRBJ2-1	TRBV6-2/TRBV6-3	CASNLAGEGNEQFF
TRBJ2-1	TRBV29-1	CSVVSNSNVQFF
TRBJ2-5	TRBV5-1	CASSSTGSRETQYF
TRBJ2-6	TRBV6-5	CASSYSPGGANVLTF
TRBJ2-1	TRBV20-1	CSPSDRVEQFF
TRBJ2-1	TRBV5-1	CASSIGGVNEQFF
TRBJ1-5	TRBV6-2/TRBV6-3	CASSYFPDGNQPQHF